The present entry profiles one T cell receptor (beta chain) with its context. Its antigen is unknown. The V end lost 5 bases, the J end lost 0 bases, and 14 bases lay between the germline ends. Germline V CDR1 and CDR2: MNHNY, SVGAGI (reference sequence). The CDR3 totals 17 residues. The data are from a study of T cell responses to AZD1222 COVID-19 vaccine. Findings and limits, study-wide: Unmutated variant regions are reportedly the target of nearly half of TCRs that are spike-specific.

Produced via immunoSEQ multiplex PCR; TCRdb's table is partial and in-frame only. The sample has some 84,000 clones; about 83% are singletons. The sequences come from peripheral blood, collected 28 days after the second AZD1222 dose. This TCR came from an adult who received the AZD1222 COVID-19 vaccine. This chain uses TRBV6-6 with TRBJ1-6; the D is unclear. Here the CDR3 reads CASSPPGDRSYNSPLHF. DNA of the CDR3: TGTGCCAGCAGTCCGCCCGGAGATCGCTCCTATAATTCACCCCTCCACTTT.